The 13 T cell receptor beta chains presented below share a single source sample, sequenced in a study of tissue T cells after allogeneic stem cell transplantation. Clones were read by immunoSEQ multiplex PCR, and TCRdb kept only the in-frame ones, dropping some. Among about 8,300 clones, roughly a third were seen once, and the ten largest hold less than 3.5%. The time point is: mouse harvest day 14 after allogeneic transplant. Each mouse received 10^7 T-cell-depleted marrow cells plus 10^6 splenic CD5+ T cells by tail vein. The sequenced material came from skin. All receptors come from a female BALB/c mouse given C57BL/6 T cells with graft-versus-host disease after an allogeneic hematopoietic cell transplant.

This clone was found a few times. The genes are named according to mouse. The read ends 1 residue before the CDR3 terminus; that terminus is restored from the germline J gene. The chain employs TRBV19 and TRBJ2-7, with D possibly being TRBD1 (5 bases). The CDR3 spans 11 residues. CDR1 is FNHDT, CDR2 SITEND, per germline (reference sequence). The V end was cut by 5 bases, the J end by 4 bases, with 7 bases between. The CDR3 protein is CASRDKYEQYF. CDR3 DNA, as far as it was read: TGTGCCAGCAGGGACAAATATGAACAGTAC.

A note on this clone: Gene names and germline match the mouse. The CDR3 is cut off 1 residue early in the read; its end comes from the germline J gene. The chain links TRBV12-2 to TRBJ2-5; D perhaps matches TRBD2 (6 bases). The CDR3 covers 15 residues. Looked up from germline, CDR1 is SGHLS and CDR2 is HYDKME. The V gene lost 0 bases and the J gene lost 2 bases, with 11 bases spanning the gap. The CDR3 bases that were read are TGTGCCAGCTCTCTCGAATGGGGGTTCCAAGACACCCAGTAC. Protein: CASSLEWGFQDTQY. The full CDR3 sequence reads CASSLEWGFQDTQYF.

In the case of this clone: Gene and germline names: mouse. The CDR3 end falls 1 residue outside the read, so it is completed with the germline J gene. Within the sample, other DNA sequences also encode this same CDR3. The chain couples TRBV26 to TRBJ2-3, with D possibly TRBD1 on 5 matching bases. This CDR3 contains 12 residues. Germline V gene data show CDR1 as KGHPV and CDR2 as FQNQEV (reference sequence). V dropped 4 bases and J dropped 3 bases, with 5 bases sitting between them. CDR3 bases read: TGTGCCAGCAGTCAGGGGGCAGAAACGCTGTAT. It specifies CASSQGAETLY. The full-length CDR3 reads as CASSQGAETLYF.

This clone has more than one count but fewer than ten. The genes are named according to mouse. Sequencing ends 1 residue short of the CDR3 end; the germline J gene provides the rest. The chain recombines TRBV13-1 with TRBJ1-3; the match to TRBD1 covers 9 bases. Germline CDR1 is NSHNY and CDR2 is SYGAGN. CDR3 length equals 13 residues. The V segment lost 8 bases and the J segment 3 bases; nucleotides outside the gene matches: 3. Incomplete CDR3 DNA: TGTGCCAGGGGGGACAGGGTTGGAAATACGCTCTAT. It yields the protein CARGDRVGNTLY. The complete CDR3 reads CARGDRVGNTLYF.

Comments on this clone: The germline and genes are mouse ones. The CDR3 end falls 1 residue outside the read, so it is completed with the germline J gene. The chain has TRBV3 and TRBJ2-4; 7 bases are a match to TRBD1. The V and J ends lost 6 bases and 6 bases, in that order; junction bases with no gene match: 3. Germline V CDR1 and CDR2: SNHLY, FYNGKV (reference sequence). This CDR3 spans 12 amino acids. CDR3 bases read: TGTGCCAGCAGGACAGGGCTGAACACCTTGTAC. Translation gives CASRTGLNTLY. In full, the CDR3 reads CASRTGLNTLYF.

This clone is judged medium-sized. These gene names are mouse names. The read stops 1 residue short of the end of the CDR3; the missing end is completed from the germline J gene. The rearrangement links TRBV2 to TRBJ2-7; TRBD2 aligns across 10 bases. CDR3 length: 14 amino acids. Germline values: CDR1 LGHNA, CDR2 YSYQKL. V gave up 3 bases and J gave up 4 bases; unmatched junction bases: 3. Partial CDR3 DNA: TGTGCCAGCAGCCAGGACTGGGGGATATATGAACAGTAC. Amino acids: CASSQDWGIYEQY. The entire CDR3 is CASSQDWGIYEQYF.

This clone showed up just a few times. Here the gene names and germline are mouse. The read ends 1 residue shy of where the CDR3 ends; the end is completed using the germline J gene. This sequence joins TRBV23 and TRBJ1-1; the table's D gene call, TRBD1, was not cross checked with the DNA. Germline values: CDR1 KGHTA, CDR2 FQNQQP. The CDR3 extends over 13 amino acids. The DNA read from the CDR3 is TGCTCCAGCAGCCGGGACAGAAACACAGAAGTCTTC. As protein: CSSSRDRNTEVF. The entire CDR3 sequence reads CSSSRDRNTEVFF.

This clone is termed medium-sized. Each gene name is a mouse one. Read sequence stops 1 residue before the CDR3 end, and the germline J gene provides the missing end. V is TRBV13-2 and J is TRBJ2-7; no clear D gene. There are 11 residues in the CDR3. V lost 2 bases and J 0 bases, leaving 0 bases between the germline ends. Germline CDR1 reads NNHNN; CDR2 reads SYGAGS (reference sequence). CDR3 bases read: TGTGCCAGCGGTGACTCCTATGAACAGTAC. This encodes CASGDSYEQY. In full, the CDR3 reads CASGDSYEQYF.

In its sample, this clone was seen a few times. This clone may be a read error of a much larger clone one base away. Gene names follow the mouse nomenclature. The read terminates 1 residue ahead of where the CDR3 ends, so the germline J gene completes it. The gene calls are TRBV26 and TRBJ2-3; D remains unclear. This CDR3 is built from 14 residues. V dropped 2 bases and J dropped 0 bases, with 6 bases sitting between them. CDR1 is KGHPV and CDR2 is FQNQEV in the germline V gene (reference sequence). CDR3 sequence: CASSLTVSAETLYF. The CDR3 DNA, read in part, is TGTGCCAGCAGTCTGACAGTTAGTGCAGAAACGCTGTAT.

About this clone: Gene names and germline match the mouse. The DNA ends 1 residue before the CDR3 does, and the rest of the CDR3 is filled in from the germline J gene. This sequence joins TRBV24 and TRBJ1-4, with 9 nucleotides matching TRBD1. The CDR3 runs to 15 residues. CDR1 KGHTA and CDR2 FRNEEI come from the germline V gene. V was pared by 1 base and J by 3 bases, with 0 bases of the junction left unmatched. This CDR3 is CASSLWDRANERLFF. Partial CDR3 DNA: TGTGCCAGCAGTCTGTGGGACAGGGCCAACGAAAGATTATTT.

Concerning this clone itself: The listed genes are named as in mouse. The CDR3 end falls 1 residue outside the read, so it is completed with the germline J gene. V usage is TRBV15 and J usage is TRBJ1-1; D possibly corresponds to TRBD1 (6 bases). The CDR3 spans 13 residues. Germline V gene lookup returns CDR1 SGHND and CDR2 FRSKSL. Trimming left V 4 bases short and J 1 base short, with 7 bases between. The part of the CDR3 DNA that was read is TGTGCCAGCAGTTGGGACAAAAACACAGAAGTCTTC. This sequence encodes CASSWDKNTEVF. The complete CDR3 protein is CASSWDKNTEVFF.

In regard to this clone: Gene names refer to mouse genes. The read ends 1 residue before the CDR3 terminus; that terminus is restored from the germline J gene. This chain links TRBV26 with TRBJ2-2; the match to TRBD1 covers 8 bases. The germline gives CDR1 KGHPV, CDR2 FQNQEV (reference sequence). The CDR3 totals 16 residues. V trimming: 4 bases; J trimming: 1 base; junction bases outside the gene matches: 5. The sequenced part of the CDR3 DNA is TGTGCCAGCAGTCACAGGGGGAGAGGAAACACCGGGCAGCTCTAC. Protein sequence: CASSHRGRGNTGQLY. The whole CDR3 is CASSHRGRGNTGQLYF.

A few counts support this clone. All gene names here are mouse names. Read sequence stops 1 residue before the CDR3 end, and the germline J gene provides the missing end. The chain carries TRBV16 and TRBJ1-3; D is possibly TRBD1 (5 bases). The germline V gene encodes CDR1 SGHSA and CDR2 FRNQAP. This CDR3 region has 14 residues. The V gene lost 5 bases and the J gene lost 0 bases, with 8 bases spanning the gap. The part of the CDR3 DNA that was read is TGTGCAAGCAGCCTCGACAGTTCTGGAAATACGCTCTAT. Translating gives CASSLDSSGNTLY. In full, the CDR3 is CASSLDSSGNTLYF.